The 30 T cell receptor beta chains in this list originate from one sample, sequenced in a study of T cell changes during pregnancy in multiple sclerosis. Profiling relied on immunoSEQ multiplex PCR, and the TCRdb table lists in-frame clones only, not all of them. The sample holds 85,000 to 100,000 clones, about 94% seen once. The sequenced sample was peripheral blood, obtained after pregnancy. The receptors derive from a female donor with multiple sclerosis, enrolled in a pregnancy study.

The rearrangement joins TRBV27 to TRBJ2-7; 8 nucleotides line up with TRBD1. J was trimmed by 5 bases and V by 7 bases; bases with no gene match: 4. The length of the CDR3 is 12 residues. Germline CDR1 is MNHEY and CDR2 is SMNVEV (reference sequence). DNA for the CDR3: TGTGCCAGCATGACAGGGGTCCACGAGCAGTACTTC. This translates into CASMTGVHEQYF.

The CDR3 coding sequence is TGTGCCAGCAGTCCCTACAGCTCCAATCAGCCCCAGCATTTT. As protein: CASSPYSSNQPQHF. This chain uses TRBV27 with TRBJ1-5; D is undetermined. This CDR3 contains 14 residues. CDR1 and CDR2 (germline): MNHEY, SMNVEV (reference sequence). V shed 5 bases and J shed 3 bases, with 11 bases lying between them.

The chain employs TRBV18 and TRBJ1-2, with TRBD1 matching over 10 bases. Losses at the gene ends were 5 bases for V and 7 bases for J; bases not matched to a gene: 10. This CDR3 spans 15 amino acids. The germline V gene has CDR1 KGHSH and CDR2 LQKENI. This CDR3 reads CASSADRGITIGYTF. The CDR3 coding sequence is TGTGCCAGCTCAGCGGACAGGGGGATAACTATTGGCTACACCTTC.

DNA of the CDR3: TGTGCCAGCGGGCTGCCAGTGGGGGCTACCACTGAAGCTTTCTTT. This codes for CASGLPVGATTEAFF. V usage is TRBV5-4 and J usage is TRBJ1-1, with a possible D match to TRBD1 (6 bases). The ends were cut back, 7 bases at V and 4 bases at J, with 20 bases in the middle. Looked up from germline, CDR1 is SGHNT and CDR2 is YYREEE (reference sequence). The CDR3 spans 15 residues.

The chain's CDR3 is CASSQDPQGIDEQFF. The CDR3 DNA follows: TGCGCCAGCAGCCAAGATCCACAGGGTATCGATGAGCAGTTCTTC. The chain carries TRBV4-1 and TRBJ2-1, with D tentatively TRBD1 (6 bases). This CDR3 has 15 residues. Trimming shortened V by 0 bases and J by 8 bases, and 14 bases separated the two germline ends. Germline CDR1 and CDR2: MGHRA and YSYEKL.

The chain has TRBV30 and TRBJ1-2; D possibly corresponds to TRBD1 (6 bases). Germline loops: CDR1 GTSNPN, CDR2 SVGIG (reference sequence). The CDR3 is 14 amino acids. Trimming shortened V by 4 bases and J by 8 bases, and 20 bases separated the two germline ends. The CDR3 DNA sequence: TGTGCCTGGACCACAGCTTCAGGGGCTGACGGCTACACCTTC. It specifies CAWTTASGADGYTF.

V is TRBV30 and J is TRBJ1-3, with D unresolved. Looked up from germline, CDR1 is GTSNPN and CDR2 is SVGIG (reference sequence). V was cut by 4 bases and J by 1 base, with 8 bases left in between. This CDR3 spans 13 amino acids. The DNA of the CDR3 is TGTGCCTGGACCACTGTATCTGGAAACACCATATATTTT. Residues: CAWTTVSGNTIYF.

For the CDR3, the DNA is TGCGCCAGCAGACACCCGGGACTAGCGGACTTCTACGAGCAGTACTTC. As protein: CASRHPGLADFYEQYF. This sequence joins TRBV10-2 and TRBJ2-7; 11 bases match TRBD2. This CDR3 spans 16 amino acids. V lost 6 bases, J lost 3 bases, and 10 bases stayed unmatched. Germline CDR1 WSHSY, CDR2 SAAADI.

The chain links TRBV4-3 to TRBJ2-4; 7 bases fit TRBD2. Trimming cost V 0 bases and J 7 bases; bases outside gene matches: 12. The CDR3 runs to 17 residues. In germline, CDR1 is LGHNA, CDR2 YSLEER. CDR3: CASSQDRGRGDWNIQYF. The DNA for the CDR3 is TGCGCCAGCAGCCAAGATAGGGGCCGGGGGGACTGGAACATTCAGTACTTC.

The chain carries TRBV19 and TRBJ1-1; D gene ambiguous. Trimming took off 0 bases at V and 2 bases at J, with 22 bases between the two ends. Germline lookup yields CDR1 LNHDA and CDR2 SQIVND (reference sequence). The CDR3 is 19 residues long. The CDR3: CASSIELGSPSQLNTEAFF. CDR3 bases: TGTGCCAGTAGTATAGAGCTCGGTTCGCCCTCCCAATTAAACACTGAAGCTTTCTTT.

The chain employs TRBV4-1 and TRBJ1-4; D ambiguous. This CDR3 spans 13 amino acids. V was shortened by 2 bases and J by 8 bases, with 9 bases between the two germline ends. The germline gives CDR1 MGHRA, CDR2 YSYEKL. This CDR3 reads CASSQLLVEKLFF. CDR3 DNA: TGCGCCAGCAGCCAATTGCTAGTAGAAAAACTGTTTTTT.

The chain recombines TRBV30 with TRBJ1-5, with 7 bases lining up with TRBD1. There are 13 residues in the CDR3. J was trimmed by 8 bases and V by 2 bases; bases with no gene match: 6. Germline CDR1 GTSNPN, CDR2 SVGIG (reference sequence). The CDR3 reads CAWSQGDVEPQHF. DNA for the CDR3: TGTGCCTGGAGTCAGGGGGATGTCGAGCCCCAGCATTTT.

The V call is TRBV2, the J call TRBJ2-5; 10 bases align to TRBD2. The CDR3 extends over 15 amino acids. V was pared by 7 bases and J by 1 base, with 6 bases of the junction left unmatched. The germline V gene has CDR1 SNHLY and CDR2 FYNNEI. The chain's CDR3 is CASTRGTSAQETQYF. The CDR3 nucleotides are TGTGCCAGCACTCGGGGGACTAGCGCCCAAGAGACCCAGTACTTC. The full variable domain, completed using reference TRBV2 and TRBJ2-5, is EPEVTQTPSHQVTQMGQEVILRCVPISNHLYFYWYRQILGQKVEFLVSFYNNEISEKSEIFDDQFSVERPDGSNFTLKIRSTKLEDSAMYFCASTRGTSAQETQYFGPGTRLLVL.

This rearrangement joins TRBV4-3 to TRBJ2-7, with TRBD2 identical over 12 bases. This CDR3 has 16 amino acids. In germline, CDR1 is LGHNA, CDR2 YSLEER. J gave up 2 bases and V 4 bases, and 6 bases lay outside the gene matches. The chain's CDR3 is CASSLGLAGGAYEQYF. As DNA, the CDR3 is TGCGCCAGCAGCCTGGGACTAGCGGGTGGGGCCTACGAGCAGTACTTC.

V usage is TRBV2 and J usage is TRBJ2-5, with 7 nucleotides matching TRBD1. V was pared by 6 bases and J by 6 bases, with 10 bases of the junction left unmatched. Germline CDR1 and CDR2: SNHLY and FYNNEI. The CDR3 is 14 amino acids. The DNA of the CDR3 is TGTGCCAGCAGAGTTACAGGGGTCTGGCAGACCCAGTACTTC. Translated: CASRVTGVWQTQYF.

This sequence joins TRBV28 and TRBJ2-5; TRBD2 agrees at 7 bases. The germline V gene encodes CDR1 MDHEN and CDR2 SYDVKM. This CDR3 comprises 12 residues. V was pared by 6 bases and J by 4 bases, with 2 bases of the junction left unmatched. The CDR3 DNA sequence: TGTGCCAGCAGAGGGGAGGGAGAGACCCAGTACTTC. This codes for CASRGEGETQYF.

The chain is built from TRBV7-2 and TRBJ2-1; no definite D call. Trimming stripped 3 bases from V and 3 bases from J, with 21 bases between. Germline V gene data show CDR1 as SGHTA and CDR2 as FQGNSA. The CDR3 has 18 amino acids. For the CDR3, the DNA is TGTGCCAGCAGCTTCCCCCTAGACTCTTCGTCTGGCTACAATGAGCAGTTCTTC. The encoded protein is CASSFPLDSSSGYNEQFF.

This rearrangement joins TRBV27 to TRBJ1-1; D call uncertain. Trimming cost V 2 bases and J 1 base, with 8 bases left between them. Germline V CDR1 and CDR2: MNHEY, SMNVEV (reference sequence). The CDR3 is 14 residues long. The CDR3 protein is CASSLLFSNTEAFF. CDR3 DNA: TGTGCCAGCAGTTTACTGTTTTCGAACACTGAAGCTTTCTTT.

This chain uses TRBV29-1 with TRBJ1-1; D not resolved. Germline V lookup: CDR1 SQVTM, CDR2 ANQGSEA. The length of the CDR3 is 14 residues. V was trimmed by 3 bases and J by 6 bases, leaving 17 bases between them. This CDR3 reads CSVEGASNDAEAFF. The CDR3 region has the DNA TGCAGCGTTGAGGGAGCGTCGAACGACGCTGAAGCTTTCTTT.

This rearrangement joins TRBV29-1 to TRBJ1-3; 9 positions match TRBD1. The CDR3 runs to 16 residues. Germline lookup yields CDR1 SQVTM and CDR2 ANQGSEA. V gave up 6 bases and J gave up 2 bases; unmatched junction bases: 11. The CDR3 DNA is TGCAGCGTCGAAATGAGACAGGGGGTAGCTGGAAACACCATATATTTT. This sequence encodes CSVEMRQGVAGNTIYF.

The chain employs TRBV18 and TRBJ1-5; maybe TRBD1 (6 bases). Per the germline V gene, CDR1 is KGHSH and CDR2 is LQKENI. Trimming removed 2 bases at V and 9 bases at J, with 20 bases between. The CDR3 has 16 residues. The CDR3 DNA reads TGTGCCAGCTCACCAGAGCAGGGGTTGGTCCCGGGGCCCCAGCATTTT. It codes for CASSPEQGLVPGPQHF.

The J gene is TRBJ1-1, the V gene TRBV27; D is uncertain. The CDR3 is made up of 17 amino acids. Germline CDR1 is MNHEY and CDR2 is SMNVEV (reference sequence). Trimming took off 4 bases at V and 3 bases at J, with 21 bases between the two ends. In DNA, the CDR3 is TGTGCCAGCAGTTCGTTGCAGGTCAATTCGATTTACACTGAAGCTTTCTTT. The encoded protein is CASSSLQVNSIYTEAFF.

The rearrangement joins TRBV19 to TRBJ1-1, with D tentatively TRBD1 (6 bases). CDR3 size: 14 residues. V was pared by 5 bases and J by 4 bases, with 14 bases between. Germline values: CDR1 LNHDA, CDR2 SQIVND (reference sequence). CDR3 residues: CASSRRTVGTEAFF. The CDR3 nucleotides read TGTGCCAGTAGTCGGCGGACAGTTGGCACTGAAGCTTTCTTT. Variable domain in full (rest from reference TRBV19 and TRBJ1-1): DGGITQSPKYLFRKEGQNVTLSCEQNLNHDAMYWYRQDPGQGLRLIYYSQIVNDFQKGDIAEGYSVSREKKESFPLTVTSAQKNPTAFYLCASSRRTVGTEAFFGQGTRLTVV.

The chain links TRBV6-6 to TRBJ1-1; 8 bases are shared with TRBD1. V dropped 5 bases and J dropped 5; count of bases not matched to a gene: 7. This CDR3 is 14 amino acids long. Germline V gene lookup returns CDR1 MNHNY and CDR2 SVGAGI (reference sequence). The CDR3 protein is CASSTGGLGTEAFF. For the CDR3, the DNA is TGTGCCAGCAGTACAGGGGGTTTGGGAACTGAAGCTTTCTTT.

CDR3: CASSLRGRTKDEQYF. The CDR3 bases are TGCGCCAGCAGCTTACGAGGGAGAACTAAAGACGAGCAGTACTTC. The J gene is TRBJ2-7, the V gene TRBV5-1, with D perhaps matching TRBD2 (5 bases). The germline CDR1 and CDR2 sequences are SGHRS and YFSETQ. V gave up 2 bases and J gave up 5 bases, with 17 bases separating them. The CDR3 spans 15 residues.

CDR3 in DNA: TGTGCCAGCAACCAGGGACAGGGGTTCACAGATACGCAGTATTTT. This sequence encodes CASNQGQGFTDTQYF. The V gene is TRBV28, the J gene TRBJ2-3; 10 nucleotides agree with TRBD1. The V gene's germline CDR1 is MDHEN and CDR2 SYDVKM. The length of the CDR3 is 15 residues. Trimming cost V 7 bases and J 2 bases; bases outside gene matches: 6. The full variable domain, in which reference TRBV28 and TRBJ2-3 provide the parts outside the CDR3, is DVKVTQSSRYLVKRTGEKVFLECVQDMDHENMFWYRQDPGLGLRLIYFSYDVKMKEKGDIPEGYSVSREKKERFSLILESASTNQTSMYLCASNQGQGFTDTQYFGPGTRLTVL.

This chain uses TRBV5-4 with TRBJ2-4, with a tentative D call TRBD2 (6 bases). CDR1 and CDR2 (germline): SGHNT, YYREEE (reference sequence). CDR3 length: 14 residues. V was pared by 4 bases and J by 9 bases, with 17 bases between. The CDR3, as DNA: TGTGCCAGCAGCCGCGGGACCCCGCCTCGCATTCAGTACTTC. Amino acid sequence: CASSRGTPPRIQYF.

V gene TRBV9 combines with J gene TRBJ1-4, with 9 bases matching TRBD1. The V gene end was trimmed by 3 bases and the J gene end by 6 bases; junction bases not matched to a gene: 6. Germline V gene lookup returns CDR1 SGDLS and CDR2 YYNGEE. This CDR3 spans 15 amino acids. CDR3 coding DNA: TGTGCCAGCAGCGAAGGGACAGGGCGACATGAAAAACTGTTTTTT. Translated: CASSEGTGRHEKLFF.

The chain uses TRBV11-2 and TRBJ2-1; D perhaps matches TRBD2 (5 bases). The CDR3 covers 14 residues. Deletions cut 1 base from V and 9 bases from J, with 13 bases between. The V gene's germline CDR1 is SGHAT and CDR2 FQNNGV. The CDR3 bases are TGTGCCAGCAGCTTAGTTGACACGGGAACTGAGCAGTTCTTC. This codes for CASSLVDTGTEQFF.

The chain employs TRBV7-2 and TRBJ2-5; D is perhaps TRBD2 (6 bases). Germline CDR1 SGHTA, CDR2 FQGNSA. The CDR3 loop spans 15 amino acids. The ends were cut back, 3 bases at V and 3 bases at J, with 14 bases in the middle. The CDR3 sequence: CASSFYSGLKETQYF. Here the CDR3 DNA reads TGTGCCAGCAGCTTTTATAGCGGCCTCAAAGAGACCCAGTACTTC. The variable domain in full, completed from reference TRBV7-2 and TRBJ2-5, reads GAGVSQSPSNKVTEKGKDVELRCDPISGHTALYWYRQSLGQGLEFLIYFQGNSAPDKSGLPSDRFSAERTGGSVSTLTIQRTQQEDSAVYLCASSFYSGLKETQYFGPGTRLLVL.